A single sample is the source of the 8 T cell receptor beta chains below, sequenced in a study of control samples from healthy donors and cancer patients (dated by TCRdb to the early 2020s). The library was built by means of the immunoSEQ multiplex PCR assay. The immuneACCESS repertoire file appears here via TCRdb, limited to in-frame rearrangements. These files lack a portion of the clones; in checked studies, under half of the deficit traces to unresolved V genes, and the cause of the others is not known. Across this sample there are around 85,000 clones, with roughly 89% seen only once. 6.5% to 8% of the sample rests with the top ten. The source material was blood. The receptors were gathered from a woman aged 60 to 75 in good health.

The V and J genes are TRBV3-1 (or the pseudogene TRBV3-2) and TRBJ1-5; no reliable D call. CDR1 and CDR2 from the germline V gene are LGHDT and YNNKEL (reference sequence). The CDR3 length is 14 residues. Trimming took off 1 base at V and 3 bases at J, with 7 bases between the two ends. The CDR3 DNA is TGTGCCAGCAGCCAAGCACACCTCAATCAGCCCCAGCATTTT. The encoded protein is CASSQAHLNQPQHF.

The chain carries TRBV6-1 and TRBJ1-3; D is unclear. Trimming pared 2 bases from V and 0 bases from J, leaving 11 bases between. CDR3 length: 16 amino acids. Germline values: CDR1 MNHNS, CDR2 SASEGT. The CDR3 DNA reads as TGTGCCAGCAGTGAAAGGGCTCAGCTCTCTGGAAACACCATATATTTT. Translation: CASSERAQLSGNTIYF.

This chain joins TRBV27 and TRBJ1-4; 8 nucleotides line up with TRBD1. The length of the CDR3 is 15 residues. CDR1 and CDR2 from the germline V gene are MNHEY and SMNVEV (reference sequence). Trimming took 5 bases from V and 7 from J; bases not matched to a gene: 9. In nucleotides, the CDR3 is TGTGCCAGCAGTCCCCAGGGGGCCGGGGGTGAAAAACTGTTTTTT. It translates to CASSPQGAGGEKLFF.

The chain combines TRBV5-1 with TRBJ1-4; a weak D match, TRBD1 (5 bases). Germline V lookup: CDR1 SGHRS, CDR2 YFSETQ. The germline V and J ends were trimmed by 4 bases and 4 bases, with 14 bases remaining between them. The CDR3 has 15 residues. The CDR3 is CASSPVGGFNEKLFF. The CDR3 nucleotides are TGCGCCAGCAGCCCCGTGGGGGGGTTTAATGAAAAACTGTTTTTT.

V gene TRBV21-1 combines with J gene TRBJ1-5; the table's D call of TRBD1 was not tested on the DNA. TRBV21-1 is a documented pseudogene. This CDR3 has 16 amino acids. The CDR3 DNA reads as TGTGCCAGCAGCACCCTCCCCCCCAAAGGGGTTCAGCCCCAGCATTTT. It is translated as CASSTLPPKGVQPQHF.

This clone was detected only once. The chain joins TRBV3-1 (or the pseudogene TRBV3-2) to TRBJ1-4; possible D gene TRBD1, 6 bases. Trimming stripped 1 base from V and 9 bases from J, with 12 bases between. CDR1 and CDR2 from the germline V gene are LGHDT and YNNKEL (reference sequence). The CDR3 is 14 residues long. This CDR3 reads CASSQAVGQQKLFF. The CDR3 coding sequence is TGTGCCAGCAGCCAAGCCGTCGGACAGCAAAAACTGTTTTTT.

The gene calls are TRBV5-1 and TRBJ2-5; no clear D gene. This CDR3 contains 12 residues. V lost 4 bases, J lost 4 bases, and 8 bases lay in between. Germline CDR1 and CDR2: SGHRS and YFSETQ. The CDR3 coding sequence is TGCGCCAGCAGCGAGCTGGGAGAGACCCAGTACTTC. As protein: CASSELGETQYF.

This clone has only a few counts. Here the CDR3 reads CASSLDRGRGSPLHF. The CDR3, as DNA: TGTGCCAGCAGTTTGGACAGGGGGCGCGGGTCACCCCTCCACTTT. This chain joins TRBV27 and TRBJ1-6; 11 bases fit TRBD1. The CDR3 loop spans 15 amino acids. J lost 10 bases, V lost 3 bases, and 5 bases had no gene match. The V gene's germline CDR1 is MNHEY and CDR2 SMNVEV (reference sequence).